The rows below give T cell receptor beta chains drawn from one sample of a study of graft-versus-host responses after intestinal transplantation. Here immunoSEQ multiplex PCR was the method, and the copy in TCRdb shows in-frame clones only, minus some. The sample records 50,000 to 60,000 clones, nearly 95% being singletons. Their antigen targets remain unknown. This specimen consisted of unstimulated CD4+ T cells sorted from spleen or lymph node cells, obtained before transplant. The receptors were sampled from a human donor who was the organ donor for an intestinal transplant. Both conserved end residues are part of each CDR3. Fields, in order: clone size, V gene, D gene, J gene, CDR3 protein, CDR3 DNA. The D gene is left open where the match is weak. Clone size is not always given. Where it is, it says once, few, many or a class for expanded clones.

clone size: NA; V gene: TRBV5-6; D gene: NA; J gene: TRBJ2-1; CDR3 protein: CASSSRLVPNEQFF; CDR3 DNA: TGTGCCAGCAGCTCGCGACTAGTACCCAATGAGCAGTTCTTC
clone size: NA; V gene: TRBV28; D gene: NA; J gene: TRBJ2-7; CDR3 protein: CASMGPLVPYEQYF; CDR3 DNA: TGTGCCAGCATGGGGCCGTTGGTCCCCTACGAGCAGTACTTC
clone size: few; V gene: TRBV30; D gene: TRBD1; J gene: TRBJ1-3; CDR3 protein: CAWSVQGAVNTIYF; CDR3 DNA: TGTGCCTGGAGTGTACAGGGGGCTGTAAACACCATATATTTT
clone size: NA; V gene: TRBV29-1; D gene: NA; J gene: TRBJ2-7; CDR3 protein: CSVGGPYEQYF; CDR3 DNA: TGCAGCGTTGGGGGGCCCTACGAGCAGTACTTC
clone size: NA; V gene: TRBV27; D gene: NA; J gene: TRBJ2-7; CDR3 protein: CASSLSRSSYEQYF; CDR3 DNA: TGTGCCAGCAGTTTATCGAGGAGCTCCTACGAGCAGTACTTC
clone size: NA; V gene: TRBV15; D gene: TRBD2; J gene: TRBJ2-5; CDR3 protein: CATSSGGGGATQYF; CDR3 DNA: TGTGCCACCAGCAGTGGAGGCGGGGGGGCGACCCAGTACTTC
clone size: NA; V gene: TRBV21-1; D gene: NA; J gene: TRBJ2-7; CDR3 protein: CASSNSDF; CDR3 DNA: TGTGCCAGCAGCAATAGTGACTTC
clone size: NA; V gene: TRBV11-2; D gene: NA; J gene: TRBJ2-7; CDR3 protein: CASSYSYEQYF; CDR3 DNA: TGTGCCAGCAGCTACTCCTACGAGCAGTACTTC
clone size: few; V gene: TRBV6-1; D gene: NA; J gene: TRBJ1-1; CDR3 protein: CASSESLGGLGAFF; CDR3 DNA: TGTGCCAGCAGTGAAAGCTTAGGGGGTTTAGGCGCTTTCTTT
clone size: NA; V gene: TRBV11-3; D gene: NA; J gene: TRBJ2-1; CDR3 protein: CASSARDNHEQFF; CDR3 DNA: TGTGCCAGCAGCGCCCGGGACAACCATGAGCAGTTCTTC
clone size: NA; V gene: TRBV30; D gene: NA; J gene: TRBJ2-7; CDR3 protein: CAWSRNEQYF; CDR3 DNA: TGTGCCTGGTCACGAAACGAGCAGTACTTC
clone size: NA; V gene: TRBV9; D gene: NA; J gene: TRBJ2-2; CDR3 protein: CASSVEPAAGELFF; CDR3 DNA: TGTGCCAGCAGCGTAGAGCCGGCGGCCGGGGAGCTGTTTTTT
clone size: once; V gene: TRBV21-1; D gene: NA; J gene: TRBJ1-5; CDR3 protein: CASSGSLRMEPQHF; CDR3 DNA: TGTGCCAGCAGCGGCAGCCTTCGTATGGAGCCCCAGCATTTT
clone size: NA; V gene: TRBV19; D gene: TRBD2; J gene: TRBJ2-5; CDR3 protein: CASSIGPGLAGETQYF; CDR3 DNA: TGTGCCAGTAGTATAGGCCCGGGACTAGCGGGAGAGACCCAGTACTTC
clone size: NA; V gene: TRBV28; D gene: TRBD1; J gene: TRBJ1-5; CDR3 protein: CASSLTGGGNQPQHF; CDR3 DNA: TGTGCCAGCAGTTTGACAGGGGGCGGCAATCAGCCCCAGCATTTT
clone size: NA; V gene: TRBV5-1; D gene: NA; J gene: TRBJ2-1; CDR3 protein: CASSLAFSRPSFWDEQFF; CDR3 DNA: TGCGCCAGCAGCTTGGCGTTTTCTAGGCCCTCCTTCTGGGATGAGCAGTTCTTC
clone size: NA; V gene: TRBV7-9; D gene: TRBD2; J gene: TRBJ2-5; CDR3 protein: CASSRTSGSETQYF; CDR3 DNA: TGTGCCAGCAGCCGCACTAGCGGGAGTGAGACCCAGTACTTC
clone size: NA; V gene: TRBV9; D gene: TRBD1; J gene: TRBJ1-2; CDR3 protein: CASSGDRVYVYTF; CDR3 DNA: TGTGCCAGCAGCGGGGACAGGGTTTACGTCTACACCTTC
clone size: once; V gene: TRBV6-1; D gene: TRBD2; J gene: TRBJ2-7; CDR3 protein: CASRTSVNSYEQYF; CDR3 DNA: TGTGCCAGCAGAACTAGCGTGAACTCCTACGAGCAGTACTTC
clone size: NA; V gene: TRBV6-5; D gene: NA; J gene: TRBJ1-2; CDR3 protein: CASSYGGDYGYTF; CDR3 DNA: TGTGCCAGCAGTTATGGGGGAGACTATGGCTACACCTTC
clone size: NA; V gene: TRBV7-2; D gene: NA; J gene: TRBJ2-3; CDR3 protein: CASSLGLITDTQYF; CDR3 DNA: TGTGCCAGCAGCTTGGGACTCATCACAGATACGCAGTATTTT
clone size: NA; V gene: TRBV7-9; D gene: NA; J gene: TRBJ1-5; CDR3 protein: CASSDQINQPQHF; CDR3 DNA: TGTGCCAGCAGCGACCAGATTAATCAGCCCCAGCATTTT
clone size: NA; V gene: TRBV4-3; D gene: TRBD2; J gene: TRBJ2-7; CDR3 protein: CASSQDWATSSAYEQYF; CDR3 DNA: TGCGCCAGCAGCCAAGATTGGGCGACTAGCAGCGCCTACGAGCAGTACTTC
clone size: NA; V gene: TRBV6-1; D gene: NA; J gene: TRBJ1-3; CDR3 protein: CASRPPDSSGNTIYF; CDR3 DNA: TGTGCCAGCAGGCCACCGGACAGCTCTGGAAACACCATATATTTT
clone size: NA; V gene: TRBV30; D gene: NA; J gene: TRBJ2-7; CDR3 protein: CAWSVLGEQYF; CDR3 DNA: TGTGCCTGGAGTGTCTTAGGCGAGCAGTACTTC
clone size: NA; V gene: TRBV2; D gene: NA; J gene: TRBJ2-7; CDR3 protein: CASSPRGTYEQYF; CDR3 DNA: TGTGCCAGCAGCCCCCGAGGCACCTACGAGCAGTACTTC
clone size: NA; V gene: TRBV27; D gene: NA; J gene: TRBJ1-1; CDR3 protein: CASGLHRNTEAFF; CDR3 DNA: TGTGCCAGCGGACTTCACAGGAACACTGAAGCTTTCTTT
clone size: NA; V gene: TRBV5-4; D gene: TRBD2; J gene: TRBJ2-7; CDR3 protein: CASSLGAGAQGEQYF; CDR3 DNA: TGTGCCAGCAGCCTGGGAGCGGGAGCCCAAGGCGAGCAGTACTTC
clone size: NA; V gene: TRBV13; D gene: TRBD1; J gene: TRBJ2-2; CDR3 protein: CATQGANTGELFF; CDR3 DNA: TGTGCCACTCAGGGGGCGAACACCGGGGAGCTGTTTTTT
clone size: NA; V gene: TRBV7-3; D gene: NA; J gene: TRBJ2-1; CDR3 protein: CASSLTSARSNEQFF; CDR3 DNA: TGTGCCAGCAGCTTAACGTCCGCTAGGAGCAATGAGCAGTTCTTC
clone size: NA; V gene: TRBV6-1; D gene: TRBD1; J gene: TRBJ2-7; CDR3 protein: CASSNDRGGYEQYF; CDR3 DNA: TGTGCCAGCAGTAATGACAGGGGGGGCTACGAGCAGTACTTC